The T cell receptor (beta chain) under discussion was sequenced for a study of radiotherapy plus CTLA-4 blockade in lung cancer. Study-wide background: Disease control reached 30% to 35%, with objective responses in approximately 17%.

The CDR3 totals 11 residues. CDR1 and CDR2 from the germline V gene are LNHDA and SQIVND (reference sequence). V dropped 7 bases and J dropped 9; count of bases not matched to a gene: 3. Profiled with immunoSEQ multiplex PCR; TCRdb holds only in-frame clones, not every one. The top ten clones hold 7% to 7.5% of a sample with approximately 78,000 clones, 78% of them seen once. The starting material was peripheral blood, obtained from a patient treated with radiotherapy plus ipilimumab. The V and J genes are TRBV19 and TRBJ2-1; TRBD1 aligns across 7 bases. The receptor comes from a human donor with non-small cell lung cancer who had a complete response to radiotherapy plus ipilimumab. The CDR3 coding sequence is TGTGCCAGTACCAGGGGGTTTGAGCAGTTCTTC. This codes for CASTRGFEQFF.